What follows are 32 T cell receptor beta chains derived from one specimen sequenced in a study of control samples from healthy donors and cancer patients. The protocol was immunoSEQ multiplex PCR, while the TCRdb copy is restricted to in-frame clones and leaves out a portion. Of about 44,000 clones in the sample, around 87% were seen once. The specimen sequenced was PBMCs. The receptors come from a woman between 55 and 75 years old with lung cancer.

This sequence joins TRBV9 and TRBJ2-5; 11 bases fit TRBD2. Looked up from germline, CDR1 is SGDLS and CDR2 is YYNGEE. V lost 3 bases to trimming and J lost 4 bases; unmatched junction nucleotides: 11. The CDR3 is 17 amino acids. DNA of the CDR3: TGTGCCAGCAGCGCCGAATTAGCGGGAGGGTCTAGAGAGACCCAGTACTTC. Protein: CASSAELAGGSRETQYF.

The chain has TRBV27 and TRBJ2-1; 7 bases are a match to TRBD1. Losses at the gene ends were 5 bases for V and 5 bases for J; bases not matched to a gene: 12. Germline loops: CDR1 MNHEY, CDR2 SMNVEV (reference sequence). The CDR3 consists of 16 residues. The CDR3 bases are TGTGCCAGCAGTAAACAGGGGCCCCAATTGGACAATGAGCAGTTCTTC. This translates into CASSKQGPQLDNEQFF.

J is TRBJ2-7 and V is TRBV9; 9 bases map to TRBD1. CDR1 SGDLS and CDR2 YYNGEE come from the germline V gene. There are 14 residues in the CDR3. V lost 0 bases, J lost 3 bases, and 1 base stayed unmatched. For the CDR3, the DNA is TGTGCCAGCAGCGTAGGGGACAGGGACTACGAGCAGTACTTC. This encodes CASSVGDRDYEQYF. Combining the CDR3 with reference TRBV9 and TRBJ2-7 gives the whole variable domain DSGVTQTPKHLITATGQRVTLRCSPRSGDLSVYWYQQSLDQGLQFLIQYYNGEERAKGNILERFSAQQFPDLHSELNLSSLELGDSALYFCASSVGDRDYEQYFGPGTRLTVT.

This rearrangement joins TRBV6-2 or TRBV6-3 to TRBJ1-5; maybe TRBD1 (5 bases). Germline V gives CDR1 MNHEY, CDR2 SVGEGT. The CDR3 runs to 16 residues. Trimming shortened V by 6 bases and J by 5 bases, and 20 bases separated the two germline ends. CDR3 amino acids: CASSNRRDRLDQPQHF. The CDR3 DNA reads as TGTGCCAGCAGCAACAGAAGGGACCGGCTAGATCAGCCCCAGCATTTT.

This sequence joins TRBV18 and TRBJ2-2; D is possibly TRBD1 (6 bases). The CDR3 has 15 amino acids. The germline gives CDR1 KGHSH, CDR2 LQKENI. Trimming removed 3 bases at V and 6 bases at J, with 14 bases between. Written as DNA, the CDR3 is TGTGCCAGCTCACCGGTCGGACAGCACGCCGGGGAGCTGTTTTTT. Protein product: CASSPVGQHAGELFF.

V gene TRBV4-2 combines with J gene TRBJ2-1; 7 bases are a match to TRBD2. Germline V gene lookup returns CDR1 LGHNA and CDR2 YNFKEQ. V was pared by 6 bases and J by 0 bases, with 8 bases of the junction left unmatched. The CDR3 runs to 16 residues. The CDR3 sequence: CASRPLLASSYNEQFF. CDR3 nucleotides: TGTGCCAGCAGACCCTTACTAGCGAGCTCCTACAATGAGCAGTTCTTC.

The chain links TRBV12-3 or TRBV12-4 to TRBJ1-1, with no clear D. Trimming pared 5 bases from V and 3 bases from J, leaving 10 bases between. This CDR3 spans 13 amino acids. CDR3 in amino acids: CASSLNGDTEAFF. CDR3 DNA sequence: TGTGCCAGCAGTCTCAATGGGGACACTGAAGCTTTCTTT.

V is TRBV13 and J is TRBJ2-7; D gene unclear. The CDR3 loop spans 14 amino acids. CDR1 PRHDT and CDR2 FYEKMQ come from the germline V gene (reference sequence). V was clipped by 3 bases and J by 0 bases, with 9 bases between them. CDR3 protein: CASSFYSSSYEQYF. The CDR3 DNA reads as TGTGCCAGCAGCTTCTACAGTAGCTCCTACGAGCAGTACTTC.

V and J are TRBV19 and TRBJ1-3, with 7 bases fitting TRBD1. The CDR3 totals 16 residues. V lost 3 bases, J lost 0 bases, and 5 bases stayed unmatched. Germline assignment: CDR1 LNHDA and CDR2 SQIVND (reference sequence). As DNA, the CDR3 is TGTGCCAGTAGTATTAGAGGGGACAGCTCTGGAAACACCATATATTTT. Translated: CASSIRGDSSGNTIYF.

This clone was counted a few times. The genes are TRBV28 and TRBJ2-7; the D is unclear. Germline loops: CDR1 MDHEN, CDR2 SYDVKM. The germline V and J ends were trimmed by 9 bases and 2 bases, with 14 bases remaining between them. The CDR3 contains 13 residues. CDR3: CASVKVDAYEQYF. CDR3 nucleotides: TGTGCCAGTGTGAAGGTAGACGCCTACGAGCAGTACTTC.

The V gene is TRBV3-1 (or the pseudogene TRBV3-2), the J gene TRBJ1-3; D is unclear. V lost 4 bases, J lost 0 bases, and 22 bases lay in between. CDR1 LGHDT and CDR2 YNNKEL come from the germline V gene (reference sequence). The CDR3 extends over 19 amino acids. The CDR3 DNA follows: TGTGCCAGCAGCCCCCTCTCAGGTGGGAGCCTACTCTCTGGAAACACCATATATTTT. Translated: CASSPLSGGSLLSGNTIYF.

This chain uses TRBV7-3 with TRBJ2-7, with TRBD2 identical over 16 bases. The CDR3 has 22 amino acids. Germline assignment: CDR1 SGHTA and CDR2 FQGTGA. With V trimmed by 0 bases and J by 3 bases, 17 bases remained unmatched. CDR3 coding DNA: TGTGCCAGCAGCTTAACGGGACTAGCGGGAGGGCGATCGGATTTAAGAGGCTACGAGCAGTACTTC. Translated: CASSLTGLAGGRSDLRGYEQYF.

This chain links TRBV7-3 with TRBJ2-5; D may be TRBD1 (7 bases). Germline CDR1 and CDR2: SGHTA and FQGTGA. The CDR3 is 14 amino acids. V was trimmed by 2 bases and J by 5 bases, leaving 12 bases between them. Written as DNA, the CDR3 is TGTGCCAGCAGCTTAGGAGGGGGCTCTGAGACCCAGTACTTC. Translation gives CASSLGGGSETQYF.

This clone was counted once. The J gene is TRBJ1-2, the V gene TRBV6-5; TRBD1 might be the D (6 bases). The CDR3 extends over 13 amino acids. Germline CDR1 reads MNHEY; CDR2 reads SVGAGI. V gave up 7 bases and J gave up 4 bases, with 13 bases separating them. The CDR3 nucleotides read TGTGCCAGCATGAATCGAGGGGGCTATGGCTACACCTTC. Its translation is CASMNRGGYGYTF.

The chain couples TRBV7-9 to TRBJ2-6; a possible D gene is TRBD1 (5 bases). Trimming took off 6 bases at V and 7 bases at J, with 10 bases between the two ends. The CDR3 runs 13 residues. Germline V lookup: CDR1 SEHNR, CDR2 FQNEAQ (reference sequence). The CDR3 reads CASSFQGANVLTF. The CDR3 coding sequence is TGTGCCAGCAGTTTTCAGGGAGCCAACGTCCTGACTTTC. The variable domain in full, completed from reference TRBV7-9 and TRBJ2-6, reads DTGVSQNPRHKITKRGQNVTFRCDPISEHNRLYWYRQTLGQGPEFLTYFQNEAQLEKSRLLSDRFSAERPKGSFSTLEIQRTEQGDSAMYLCASSFQGANVLTFGAGSRLTVL.

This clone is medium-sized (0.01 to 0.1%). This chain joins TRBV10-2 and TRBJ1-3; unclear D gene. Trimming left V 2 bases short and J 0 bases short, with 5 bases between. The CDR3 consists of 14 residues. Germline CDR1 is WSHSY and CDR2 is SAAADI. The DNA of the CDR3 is TGCGCCAGCAGTGAGAAAGTCTCTGGAAACACCATATATTTT. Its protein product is CASSEKVSGNTIYF.

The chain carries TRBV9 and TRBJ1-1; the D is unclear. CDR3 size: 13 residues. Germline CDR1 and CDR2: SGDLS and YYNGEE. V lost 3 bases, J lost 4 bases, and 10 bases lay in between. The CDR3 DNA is TGTGCCAGCAGCGCCCCTTCGGGCACTGAAGCTTTCTTT. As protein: CASSAPSGTEAFF.

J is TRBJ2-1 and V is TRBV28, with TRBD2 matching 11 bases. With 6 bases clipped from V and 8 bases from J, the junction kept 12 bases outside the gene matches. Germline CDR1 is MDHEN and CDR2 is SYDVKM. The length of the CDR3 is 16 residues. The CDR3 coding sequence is TGTGCCAGCAGCCAACGAACTAGCGGGGGTAACCATGAGCAGTTCTTC. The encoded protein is CASSQRTSGGNHEQFF.

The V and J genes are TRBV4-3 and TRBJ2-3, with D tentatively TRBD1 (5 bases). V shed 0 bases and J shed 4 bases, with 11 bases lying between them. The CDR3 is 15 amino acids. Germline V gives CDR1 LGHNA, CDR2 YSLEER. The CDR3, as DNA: TGCGCCAGCAGCCAAGACTCAGGGTTGTCAGATACGCAGTATTTT. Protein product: CASSQDSGLSDTQYF.

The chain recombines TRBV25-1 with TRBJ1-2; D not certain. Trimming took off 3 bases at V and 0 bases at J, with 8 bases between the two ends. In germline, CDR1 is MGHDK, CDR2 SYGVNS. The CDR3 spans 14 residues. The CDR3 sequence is CASSDPGSNYGYTF. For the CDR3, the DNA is TGTGCCAGCAGTGACCCAGGCTCTAACTATGGCTACACCTTC.

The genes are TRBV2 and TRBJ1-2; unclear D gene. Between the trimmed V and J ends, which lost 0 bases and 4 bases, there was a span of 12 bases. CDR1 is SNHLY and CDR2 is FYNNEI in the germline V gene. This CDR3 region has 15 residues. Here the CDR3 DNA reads TGTGCCAGCAGTGAAGCGAGAGGGCGCGGCTATGGCTACACCTTC. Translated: CASSEARGRGYGYTF.

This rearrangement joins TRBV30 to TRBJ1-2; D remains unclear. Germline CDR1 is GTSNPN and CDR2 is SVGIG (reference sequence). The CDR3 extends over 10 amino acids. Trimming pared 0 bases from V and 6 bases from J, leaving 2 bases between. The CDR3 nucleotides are TGTGCCTGGAGTGTAAATGGCTACACCTTC. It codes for CAWSVNGYTF.

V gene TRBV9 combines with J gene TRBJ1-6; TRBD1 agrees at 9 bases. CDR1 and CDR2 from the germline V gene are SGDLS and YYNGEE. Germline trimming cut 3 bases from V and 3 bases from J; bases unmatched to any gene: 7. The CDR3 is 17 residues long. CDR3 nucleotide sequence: TGTGCCAGCAGCGCCGCGTTGGGACAGGGCTATAATTCACCCCTCCACTTT. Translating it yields CASSAALGQGYNSPLHF.

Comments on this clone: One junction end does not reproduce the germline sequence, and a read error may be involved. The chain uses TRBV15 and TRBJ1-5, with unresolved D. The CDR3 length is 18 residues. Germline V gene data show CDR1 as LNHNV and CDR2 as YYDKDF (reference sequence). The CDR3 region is CATSREGVESYSNQPQHF. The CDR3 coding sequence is TGTGCCACCAGTAGAGAAGGAGTGGAGTCATATAGCAATCAGCCCCAGCATTTT. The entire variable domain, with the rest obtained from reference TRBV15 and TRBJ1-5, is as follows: DAMVIQNPRYQVTQFGKPVTLSCSQTLNHNVMYWYQQKSSQAPKLLFHYYDKDFNNEADTPDNFQSRRPNTSFCFLDIRSPGLGDTAMYLCATSREGVESYSNQPQHFGDGTRLSIL.

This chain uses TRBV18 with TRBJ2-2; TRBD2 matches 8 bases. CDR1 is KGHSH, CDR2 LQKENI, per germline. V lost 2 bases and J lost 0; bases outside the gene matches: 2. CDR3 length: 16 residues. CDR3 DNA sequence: TGTGCCAGCTCACCAACTAGCGGACCGAACACCGGGGAGCTGTTTTTT. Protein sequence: CASSPTSGPNTGELFF.

CDR3 in amino acids: CASSFRPGGDQPQHF. DNA for the CDR3: TGTGCCAGCAGCTTCAGGCCAGGGGGCGATCAGCCCCAGCATTTT. This chain links TRBV5-4 with TRBJ1-5, with 8 bases fitting TRBD1. The V and J ends lost 2 bases and 5 bases, in that order; junction bases with no gene match: 6. CDR3 length: 15 residues. In germline, CDR1 is SGHNT, CDR2 YYREEE (reference sequence).

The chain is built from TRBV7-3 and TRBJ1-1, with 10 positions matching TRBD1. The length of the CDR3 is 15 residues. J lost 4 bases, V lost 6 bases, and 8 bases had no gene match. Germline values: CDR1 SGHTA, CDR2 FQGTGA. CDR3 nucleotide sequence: TGTGCCAGCAGTTTTACCGGGACAGGGGCCACTGAAGCTTTCTTT. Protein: CASSFTGTGATEAFF.

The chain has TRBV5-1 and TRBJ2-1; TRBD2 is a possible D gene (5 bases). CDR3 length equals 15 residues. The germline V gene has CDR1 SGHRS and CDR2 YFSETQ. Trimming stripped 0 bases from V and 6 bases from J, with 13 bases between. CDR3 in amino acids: CASSLVIGLGNEQFF. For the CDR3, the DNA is TGCGCCAGCAGCTTGGTAATTGGACTGGGCAATGAGCAGTTCTTC.

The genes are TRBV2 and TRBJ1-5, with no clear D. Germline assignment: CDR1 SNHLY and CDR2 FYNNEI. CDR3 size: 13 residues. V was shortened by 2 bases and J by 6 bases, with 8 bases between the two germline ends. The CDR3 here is CASSENMGQPQHF. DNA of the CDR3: TGTGCCAGCAGTGAAAATATGGGTCAGCCCCAGCATTTT.

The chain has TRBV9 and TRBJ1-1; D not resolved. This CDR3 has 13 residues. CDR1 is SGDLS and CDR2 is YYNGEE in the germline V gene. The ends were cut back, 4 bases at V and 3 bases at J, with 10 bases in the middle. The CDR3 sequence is CASSFRTDTEAFF. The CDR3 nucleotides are TGTGCCAGCAGCTTTCGTACAGACACTGAAGCTTTCTTT.

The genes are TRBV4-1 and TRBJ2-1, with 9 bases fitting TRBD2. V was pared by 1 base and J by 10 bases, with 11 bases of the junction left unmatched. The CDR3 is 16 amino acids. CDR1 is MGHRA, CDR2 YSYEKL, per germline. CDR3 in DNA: TGCGCCAGCAGCCAAGTCAGGGCGGGAGGGGCTTTAGAGCAGTTCTTC. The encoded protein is CASSQVRAGGALEQFF.

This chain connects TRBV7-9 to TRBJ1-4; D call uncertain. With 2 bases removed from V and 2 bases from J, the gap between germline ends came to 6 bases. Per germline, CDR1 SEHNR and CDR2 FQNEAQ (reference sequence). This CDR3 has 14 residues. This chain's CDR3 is CASSLRGTNEKLFF. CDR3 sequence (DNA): TGTGCCAGCAGCTTAAGAGGGACTAATGAAAAACTGTTTTTT.